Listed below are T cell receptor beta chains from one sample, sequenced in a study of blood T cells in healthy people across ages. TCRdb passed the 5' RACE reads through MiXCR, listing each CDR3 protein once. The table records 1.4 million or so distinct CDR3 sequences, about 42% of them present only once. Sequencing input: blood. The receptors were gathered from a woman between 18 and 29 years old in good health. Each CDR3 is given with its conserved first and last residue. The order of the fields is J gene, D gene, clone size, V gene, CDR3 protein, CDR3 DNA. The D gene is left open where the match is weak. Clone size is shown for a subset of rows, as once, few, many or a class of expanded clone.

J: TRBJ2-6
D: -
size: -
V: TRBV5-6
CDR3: CASSLGRMVSGANVLTF
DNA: TGTGCCAGCAGCTTGGGGCGGATGGTTTCTGGGGCCAACGTCCTGACTTTC

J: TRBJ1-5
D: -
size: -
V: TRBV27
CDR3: CASSTWGGRPQHF
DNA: TGTGCCAGCAGTACCTGGGGGGGCAGGCCCCAGCATTTT

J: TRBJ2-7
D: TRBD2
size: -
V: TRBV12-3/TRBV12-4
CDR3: CASSQWTSGYEQYF
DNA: TGTGCCAGCAGTCAGTGGACTAGCGGGTACGAGCAGTACTTC

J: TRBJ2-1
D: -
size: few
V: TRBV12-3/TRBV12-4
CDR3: CASMDTSGFYNEQFF
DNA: TGTGCCAGCATGGACACCTCAGGGTTTTACAATGAGCAGTTCTTC

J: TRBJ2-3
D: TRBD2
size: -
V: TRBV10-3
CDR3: CAIRSTSGTSLTDTQYF
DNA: TGTGCCATCAGGAGTACTTCCGGGACTAGCCTCACAGATACGCAGTATTTT

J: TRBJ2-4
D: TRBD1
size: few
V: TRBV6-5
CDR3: CASTETGGGNIQYF
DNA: TGTGCCAGCACCGAAACAGGGGGTGGTAACATTCAGTACTTC

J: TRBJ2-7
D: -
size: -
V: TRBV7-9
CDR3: CASSLRGTGYEQYF
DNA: TGTGCCAGCAGTTTACGGGGTACAGGCTACGAGCAGTACTTC

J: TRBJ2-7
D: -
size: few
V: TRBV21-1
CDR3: CASTPGLAGPYEQYF
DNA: TGTGCCAGCACCCCGGGACTAGCGGGGCCCTACGAGCAGTACTTC

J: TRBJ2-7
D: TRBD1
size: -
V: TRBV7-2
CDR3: CASSYRGFSYEQYF
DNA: TGTGCCAGCAGCTACAGGGGGTTCTCCTACGAGCAGTACTTC

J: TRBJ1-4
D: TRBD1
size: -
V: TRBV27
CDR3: CASSNSPGQLNEKLFF
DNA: TGTGCCAGCAGTAACTCTCCGGGACAGCTTAATGAAAAACTGTTTTTT

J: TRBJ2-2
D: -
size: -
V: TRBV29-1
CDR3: CSVVRNTGELFF
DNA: TGCAGCGTTGTCAGGAACACCGGGGAGCTGTTTTTT

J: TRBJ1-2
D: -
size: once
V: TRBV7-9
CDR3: CASGVQGRSGYTF
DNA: TGTGCCAGCGGGGTCCAGGGTCGATCCGGCTACACCTTC

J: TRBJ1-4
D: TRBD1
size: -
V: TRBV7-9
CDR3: CASSPGTGGTNEKLFF
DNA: TGTGCCAGCAGCCCCGGGACAGGGGGAACTAATGAAAAACTGTTTTTT

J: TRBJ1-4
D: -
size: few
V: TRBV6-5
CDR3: CASSSQRTPGGKLFF
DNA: TGTGCCAGCAGTTCACAAAGGACGCCGGGTGGAAAACTGTTTTTT

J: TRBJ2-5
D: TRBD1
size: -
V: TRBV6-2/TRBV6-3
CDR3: CASSSGQPSQETQYF
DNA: TGTGCCAGCAGTTCGGGACAGCCTAGCCAAGAGACCCAGTACTTC

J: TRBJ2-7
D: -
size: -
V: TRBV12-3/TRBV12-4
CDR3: CASSLHLGAEQYF
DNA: TGTGCCAGCAGCCTCCACTTGGGAGCCGAGCAGTACTTC

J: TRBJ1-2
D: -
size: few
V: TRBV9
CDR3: CASSARQRTDNNYGYTF
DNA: TGTGCCAGTAGCGCCCGACAGCGGACCGACAATAACTATGGCTACACCTTC

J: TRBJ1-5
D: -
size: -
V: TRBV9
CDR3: CASSVDPVDQPQHF
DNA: TGTGCCAGCAGCGTAGATCCGGTGGATCAGCCCCAGCATTTT

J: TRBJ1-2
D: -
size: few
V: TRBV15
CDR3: CATSRESGHGYTF
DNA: TGTGCCACCAGCAGAGAGTCTGGTCATGGCTACACCTTC

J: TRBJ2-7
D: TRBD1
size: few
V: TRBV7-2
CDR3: CASSLGAGTAFDEQYF
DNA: TGTGCCAGCAGTTTGGGGGCCGGGACAGCTTTCGACGAGCAGTACTTC

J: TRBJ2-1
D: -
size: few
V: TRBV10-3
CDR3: CAVSSEQAREQFF
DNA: TGTGCCGTATCTAGCGAACAGGCTAGGGAGCAGTTCTTC

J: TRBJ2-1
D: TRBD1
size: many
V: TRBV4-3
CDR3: CASRTGTRANEQFF
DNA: TGCGCCAGCAGGACAGGGACAAGGGCTAATGAGCAGTTCTTC

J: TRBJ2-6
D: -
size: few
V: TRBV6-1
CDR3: CASSADSSGANVLTF
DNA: TGTGCCAGCAGTGCGGACAGCTCTGGGGCCAACGTCCTGACTTTC

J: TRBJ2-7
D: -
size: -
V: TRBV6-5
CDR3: CASSYVVSAHEQYF
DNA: TGTGCCAGCAGTTACGTAGTCAGTGCCCACGAGCAGTACTTC

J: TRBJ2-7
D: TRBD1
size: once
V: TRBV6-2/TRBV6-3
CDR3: CASKDRATSYEQYF
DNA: TGTGCCAGCAAGGACAGGGCGACATCCTACGAGCAGTACTTC

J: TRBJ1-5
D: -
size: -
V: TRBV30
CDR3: CAWSDTGGGQPQHF
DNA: TGTGCCTGGAGTGACACCGGAGGGGGTCAGCCCCAGCATTTT

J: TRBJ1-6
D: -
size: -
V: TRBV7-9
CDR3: CASSRPENNSPLHF
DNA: TGTGCCAGCAGCAGACCGGAAAATAATTCACCCCTCCACTTT

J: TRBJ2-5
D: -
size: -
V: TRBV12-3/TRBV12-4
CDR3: CASSKIGGETRYF
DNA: TGTGCCAGCAGTAAGATAGGGGGGGAGACCCGGTACTTC

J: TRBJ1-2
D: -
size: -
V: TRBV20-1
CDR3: CSAVLRDLYGYTF
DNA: TGCAGTGCTGTCCTCAGGGATCTCTATGGCTACACCTTC

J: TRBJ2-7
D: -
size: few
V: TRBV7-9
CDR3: CASSLDGVGEQYF
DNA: TGTGCCAGCAGCTTAGACGGGGTTGGTGAGCAGTACTTC

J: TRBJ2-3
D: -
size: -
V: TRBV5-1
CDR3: CASSTQQGSLTDTQYF
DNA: TGCGCCAGCAGCACCCAACAGGGATCGCTGACAGATACGCAGTATTTT

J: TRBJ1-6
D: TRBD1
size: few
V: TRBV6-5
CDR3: CASSPDRANSPLHF
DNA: TGTGCCAGCAGTCCAGACAGGGCTAATTCACCCCTCCACTTT

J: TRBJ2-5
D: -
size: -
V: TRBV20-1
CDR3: CSAPHPYTETQYF
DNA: TGCAGTGCACCCCACCCCTATACCGAGACCCAGTACTTC

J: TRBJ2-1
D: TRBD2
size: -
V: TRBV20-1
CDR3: CSASLAGAHEQFF
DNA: TGCAGTGCTAGTTTAGCGGGGGCCCATGAGCAGTTCTTC

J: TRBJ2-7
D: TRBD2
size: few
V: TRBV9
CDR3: CASSEAGETPYEQYF
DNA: TGTGCCAGCAGCGAAGCGGGAGAAACTCCCTACGAGCAGTACTTC

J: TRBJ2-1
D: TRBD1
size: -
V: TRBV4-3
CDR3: CASSQDSRGRYNEQFF
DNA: TGCGCCAGCAGCCAAGATAGTAGGGGGCGTTACAATGAGCAGTTCTTC

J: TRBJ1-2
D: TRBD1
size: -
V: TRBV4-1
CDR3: CASSQVQGTDGYTF
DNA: TGCGCCAGCAGCCAAGTACAGGGGACGGATGGCTACACCTTC

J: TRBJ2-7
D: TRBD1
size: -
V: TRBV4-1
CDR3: CASSQGGTGPYEQYF
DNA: TGCGCCAGCAGCCAAGGGGGGACAGGGCCCTACGAGCAGTACTTC

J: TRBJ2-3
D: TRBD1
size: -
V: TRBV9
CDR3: CASSVHLGYRGVTDTQYF
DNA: TGTGCCAGCAGCGTACACTTAGGATACAGGGGAGTCACAGATACGCAGTATTTT

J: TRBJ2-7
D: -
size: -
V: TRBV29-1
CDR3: CSVQGQDSYEQYF
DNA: TGCAGCGTTCAAGGGCAGGACTCCTACGAGCAGTACTTC

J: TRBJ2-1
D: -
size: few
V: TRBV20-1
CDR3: CSAFGGLSYNEQFF
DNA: TGCAGTGCTTTCGGGGGGCTCTCCTACAATGAGCAGTTCTTC

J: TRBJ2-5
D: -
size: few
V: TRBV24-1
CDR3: CATSDYRRGLQETQYF
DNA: TGTGCCACCAGTGACTACAGACGGGGACTCCAAGAGACCCAGTACTTC

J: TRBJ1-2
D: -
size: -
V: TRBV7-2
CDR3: CASSPSGGAGYGYTF
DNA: TGTGCCAGCAGCCCCAGTGGGGGGGCCGGCTATGGCTACACCTTC

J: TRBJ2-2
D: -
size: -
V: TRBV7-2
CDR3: CASNLPLATGELFF
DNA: TGTGCCAGCAACCTCCCCCTGGCAACCGGGGAGCTGTTTTTT

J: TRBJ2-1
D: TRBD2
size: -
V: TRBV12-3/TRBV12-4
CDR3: CASSRTSGRIDHEQFF
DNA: TGTGCCAGCAGCCGGACTAGCGGGAGAATCGATCATGAGCAGTTCTTC

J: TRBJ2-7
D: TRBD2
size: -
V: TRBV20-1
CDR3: CSAKSSGITDEQYF
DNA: TGTAGTGCTAAGAGTAGCGGGATTACCGACGAGCAGTACTTC

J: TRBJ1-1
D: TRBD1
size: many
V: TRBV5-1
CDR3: CASSLGEWWTGGALGEAFF
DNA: TGCGCCAGCAGCTTAGGGGAGTGGTGGACAGGGGGCGCGTTGGGTGAAGCTTTCTTT

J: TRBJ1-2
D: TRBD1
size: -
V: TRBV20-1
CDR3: CSASNTGTGNYGYTF
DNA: TGCAGTGCTAGCAACACCGGGACAGGGAACTATGGCTACACCTTC